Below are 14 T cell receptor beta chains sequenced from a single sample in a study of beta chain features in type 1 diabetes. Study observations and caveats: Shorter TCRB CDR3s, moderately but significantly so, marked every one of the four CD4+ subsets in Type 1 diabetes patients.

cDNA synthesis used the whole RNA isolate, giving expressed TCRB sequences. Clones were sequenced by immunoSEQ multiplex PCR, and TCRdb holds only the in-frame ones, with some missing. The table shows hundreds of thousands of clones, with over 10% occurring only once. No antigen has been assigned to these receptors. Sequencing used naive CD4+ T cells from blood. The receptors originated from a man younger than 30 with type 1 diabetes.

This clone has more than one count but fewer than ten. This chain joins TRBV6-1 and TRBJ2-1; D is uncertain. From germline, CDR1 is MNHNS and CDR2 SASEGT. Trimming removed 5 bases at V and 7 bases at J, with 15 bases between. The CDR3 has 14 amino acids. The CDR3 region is CASSFRTGRNEQFF. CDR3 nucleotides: TGTGCCAGCAGTTTCCGGACGGGTCGAAATGAGCAGTTCTTC.

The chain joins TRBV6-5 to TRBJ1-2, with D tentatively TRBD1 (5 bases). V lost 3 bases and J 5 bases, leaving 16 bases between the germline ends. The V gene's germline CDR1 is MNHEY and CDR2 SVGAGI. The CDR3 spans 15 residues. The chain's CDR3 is CASSYRQGGGYGYTF. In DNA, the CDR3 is TGTGCCAGCAGTTATCGGCAGGGCGGTGGGTATGGCTACACCTTC.

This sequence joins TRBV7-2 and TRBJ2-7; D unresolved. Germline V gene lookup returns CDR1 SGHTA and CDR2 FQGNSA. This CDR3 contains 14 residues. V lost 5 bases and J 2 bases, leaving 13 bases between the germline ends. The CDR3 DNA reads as TGTGCCAGCAGCCTTGCCAGGTCCGCCTACGAGCAGTACTTC. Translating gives CASSLARSAYEQYF.

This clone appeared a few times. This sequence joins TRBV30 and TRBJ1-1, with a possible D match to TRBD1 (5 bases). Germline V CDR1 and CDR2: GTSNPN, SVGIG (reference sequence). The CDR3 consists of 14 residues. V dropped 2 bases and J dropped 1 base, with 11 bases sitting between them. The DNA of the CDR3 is TGTGCCTGGAGTAGGTTCGGGGGGAACACTGAAGCTTTCTTT. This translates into CAWSRFGGNTEAFF.

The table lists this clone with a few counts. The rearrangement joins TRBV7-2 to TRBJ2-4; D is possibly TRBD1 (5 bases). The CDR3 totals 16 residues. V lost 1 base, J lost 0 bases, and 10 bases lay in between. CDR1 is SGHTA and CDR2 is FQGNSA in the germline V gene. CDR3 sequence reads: CASSLGQNLAKNIQYF. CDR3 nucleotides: TGTGCCAGCAGCTTAGGACAGAACTTAGCCAAAAACATTCAGTACTTC.

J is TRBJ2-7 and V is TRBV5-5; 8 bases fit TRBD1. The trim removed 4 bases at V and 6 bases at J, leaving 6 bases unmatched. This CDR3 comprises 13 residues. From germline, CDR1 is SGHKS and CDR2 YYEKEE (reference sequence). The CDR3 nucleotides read TGTGCCAGCAGCCCCTGGACAGGGACCGAGCAGTACTTC. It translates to CASSPWTGTEQYF.

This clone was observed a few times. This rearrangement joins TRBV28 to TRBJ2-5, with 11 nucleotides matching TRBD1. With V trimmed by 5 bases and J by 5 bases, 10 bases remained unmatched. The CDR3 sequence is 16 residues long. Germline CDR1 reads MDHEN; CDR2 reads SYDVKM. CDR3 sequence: CASSTSGTGGPETQYF. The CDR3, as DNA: TGTGCCAGCAGTACATCCGGGACAGGGGGTCCGGAGACCCAGTACTTC.

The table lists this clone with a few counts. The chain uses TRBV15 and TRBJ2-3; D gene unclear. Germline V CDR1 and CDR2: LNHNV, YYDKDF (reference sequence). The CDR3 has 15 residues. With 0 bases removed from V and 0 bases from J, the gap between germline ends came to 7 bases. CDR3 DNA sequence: TGTGCCACCAGCAGAGACAGTTCTAGCACAGATACGCAGTATTTT. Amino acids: CATSRDSSSTDTQYF.

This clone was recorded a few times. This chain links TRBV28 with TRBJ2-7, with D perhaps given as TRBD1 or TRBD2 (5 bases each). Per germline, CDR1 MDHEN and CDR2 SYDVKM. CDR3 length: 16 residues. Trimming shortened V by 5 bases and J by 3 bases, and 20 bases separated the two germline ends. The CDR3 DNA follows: TGTGCCAGCAGTGGGGAGTCAGAACAGGACAACTACGAGCAGTACTTC. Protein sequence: CASSGESEQDNYEQYF.

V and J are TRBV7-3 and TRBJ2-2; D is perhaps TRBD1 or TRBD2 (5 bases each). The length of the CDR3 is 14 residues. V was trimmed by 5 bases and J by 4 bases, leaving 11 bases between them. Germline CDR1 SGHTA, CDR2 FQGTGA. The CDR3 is CASSPRDGTGELFF. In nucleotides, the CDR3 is TGTGCCAGCAGCCCAAGGGACGGCACCGGGGAGCTGTTTTTT. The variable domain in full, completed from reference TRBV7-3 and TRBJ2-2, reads GAGVSQTPSNKVTEKGKYVELRCDPISGHTALYWYRQSLGQGPEFLIYFQGTGAADDSGLPNDRFFAVRPEGSVSTLKIQRTERGDSAVYLCASSPRDGTGELFFGEGSRLTVL.

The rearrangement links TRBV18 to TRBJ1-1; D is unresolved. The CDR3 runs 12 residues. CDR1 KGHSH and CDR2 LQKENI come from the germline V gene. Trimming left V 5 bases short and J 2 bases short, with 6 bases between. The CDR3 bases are TGTGCCAGCTCATTCGGAAACACTGAAGCTTTCTTT. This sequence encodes CASSFGNTEAFF.

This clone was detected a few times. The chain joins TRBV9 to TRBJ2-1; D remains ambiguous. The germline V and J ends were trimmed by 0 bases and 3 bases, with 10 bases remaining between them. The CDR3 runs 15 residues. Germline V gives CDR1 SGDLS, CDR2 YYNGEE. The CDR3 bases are TGTGCCAGCAGCGTAGCAGTCGCCGACTACAATGAGCAGTTCTTC. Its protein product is CASSVAVADYNEQFF.

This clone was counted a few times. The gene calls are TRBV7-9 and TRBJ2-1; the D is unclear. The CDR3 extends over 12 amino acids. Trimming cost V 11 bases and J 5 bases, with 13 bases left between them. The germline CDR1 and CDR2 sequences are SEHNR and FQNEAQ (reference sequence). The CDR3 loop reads CALVDTDNEQFF. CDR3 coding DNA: TGTGCCCTAGTCGACACTGACAATGAGCAGTTCTTC.

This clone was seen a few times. The CDR3 protein is CASSFPYEQYF. DNA of the CDR3: TGTGCCAGCAGCTTTCCCTACGAGCAGTACTTC. This sequence joins TRBV7-2 and TRBJ2-7; D not resolved. Germline loops: CDR1 SGHTA, CDR2 FQGNSA. V lost 3 bases and J 2 bases, leaving 2 bases between the germline ends. The CDR3 runs 11 residues.